This T cell receptor beta chain appears in the sequencing data of a study of control samples from healthy donors and cancer patients. Profiling relied on immunoSEQ multiplex PCR, and the TCRdb table lists in-frame clones only, not all of them. The table has 150,000 to 200,000 clones, around 90% seen once. Germline values: CDR1 SGHNT, CDR2 YYREEE (reference sequence). The V end was cut by 4 bases, the J end by 0 bases, with 16 bases between. The CDR3 covers 16 residues. Source material: blood. The chain recombines TRBV5-4 with TRBJ1-2; D may be TRBD1 (6 bases). The sequence derives from a man in his thirties or forties in good health. The CDR3 sequence: CASSKIRTDSNYGYTF. The CDR3 DNA follows: TGTGCCAGCAGCAAGATACGGACAGACTCTAACTATGGCTACACCTTC.